This T cell receptor (beta chain) was identified in a study of regulatory T cells in long-lasting Graves disease. Study-level points and caveats: Shared public clonotypes totalled approximately 3,000 in persistent patients, compared with about 960 in new patients.

Investigators prepared the TCR beta libraries by applying iRepertoire HTBI primers and Arm-PCR of CDR3 regions. TCRdb passed the multiplex PCR reads through MiXCR, listing each CDR3 protein once. The profile shows approximately 480,000 distinct CDR3 sequences, 15% to 20% of them singletons. Trimming took 1 base from V and 10 from J, leaving 11 bases between them. The germline V gene encodes CDR1 MDHEN and CDR2 SYDVKM. The CDR3 spans 14 residues. As concerns this clonotype: Its target is unknown.

The time point denotes: newly diagnosed GD, antithyroid drugs for less than 3 months. The TCR library was prepared using RNA isolated from PBMCs. American Thyroid Association guidelines defined Graves' disease diagnosis. These data also formed part of another study, on T cells in Graves' hyperthyroidism and ophthalmopathy. That source notes: The HTBI primer set drove a first-round RT-PCR of the TCR CDR3. Most expanded thyroid clonotypes above 0.001 also appeared in blood.

Sequences were derived from peripheral blood mononuclear cells (PBMCs), sampled at new diagnosis, from a patient treated with antithyroid drugs. The chain joins TRBV28 to TRBJ1-6; D is undetermined. This sequence was found in a man aged 35-49 years with Graves disease. CDR3 residues: CASSLLGSGSPLHF. CDR3 sequence (DNA): TGTGCCAGCAGTTTATTGGGAAGCGGCTCACCCCTCCACTTT.